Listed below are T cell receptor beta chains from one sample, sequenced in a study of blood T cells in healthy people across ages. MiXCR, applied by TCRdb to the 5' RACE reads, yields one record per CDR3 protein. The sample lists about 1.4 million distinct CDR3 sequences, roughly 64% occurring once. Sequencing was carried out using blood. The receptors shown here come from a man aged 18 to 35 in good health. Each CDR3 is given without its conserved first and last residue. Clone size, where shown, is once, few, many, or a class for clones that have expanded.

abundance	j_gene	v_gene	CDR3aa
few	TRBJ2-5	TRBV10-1	ASSIGGAYQETQY
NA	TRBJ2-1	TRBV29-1	GVRTSGSSNEQF
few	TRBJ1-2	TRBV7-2	ASSRLLWGRRGTYT
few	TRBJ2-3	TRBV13	ASRETSGGALGKY
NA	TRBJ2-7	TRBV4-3	ASSQNRQDSRYEQY
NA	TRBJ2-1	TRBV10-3	ATGLAGDSYNEQF
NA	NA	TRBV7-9	ASSVLDIPYEQY
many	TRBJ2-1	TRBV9	ASNPSVADNEQF
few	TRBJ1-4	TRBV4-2	ASSQDLGTGNEKLF
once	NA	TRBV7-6	ASSSLRGRGSDEQY
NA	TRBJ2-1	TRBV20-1	SAIPRLAGGYNEQF
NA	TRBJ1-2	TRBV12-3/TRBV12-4	ASSLETGISYT
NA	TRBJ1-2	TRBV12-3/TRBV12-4	ASSLAAGVYGYT
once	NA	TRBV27	ASNQQGWGNEQF
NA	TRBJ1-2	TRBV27	ATRPEHFYGYT
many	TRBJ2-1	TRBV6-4	ASSDSLDRGHHSEQF
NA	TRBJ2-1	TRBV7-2	ASSLSLTSGAYNEQF
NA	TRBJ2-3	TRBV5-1	ASSRTGGDTQY
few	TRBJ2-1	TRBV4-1	ASSVERRMSTLYNEQF
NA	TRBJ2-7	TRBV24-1	ATSDPRYSYEQY
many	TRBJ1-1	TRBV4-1	ASSQDRGNTEAF
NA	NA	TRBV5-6	ASSFTAEQF
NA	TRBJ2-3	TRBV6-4	ASSDASGSSDTQY
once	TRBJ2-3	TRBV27	ASSFERGFTTDAQY
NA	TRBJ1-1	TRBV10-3	AIRIQGETEAF
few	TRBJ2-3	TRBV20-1	SARGTSGSTDTQY
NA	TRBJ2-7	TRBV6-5	ASSYSSGSEQY
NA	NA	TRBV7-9	ACSFISNEQF
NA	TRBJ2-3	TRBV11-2	ASSLMSADTQY
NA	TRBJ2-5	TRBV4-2	ASSQSSGGYQETQY
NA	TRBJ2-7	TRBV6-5	ASSSGTSGHPYEQY
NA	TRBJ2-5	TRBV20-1	SARAGTGHHNEQY
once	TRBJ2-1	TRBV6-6	ASSQWAPSYNEQF
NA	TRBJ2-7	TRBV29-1	SGRDRGVYEQY
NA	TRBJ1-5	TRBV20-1	SAEGGGDQPQH
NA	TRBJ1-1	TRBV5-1	ASSLVSGEAF
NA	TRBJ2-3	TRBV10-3	AISLDSITDTQY